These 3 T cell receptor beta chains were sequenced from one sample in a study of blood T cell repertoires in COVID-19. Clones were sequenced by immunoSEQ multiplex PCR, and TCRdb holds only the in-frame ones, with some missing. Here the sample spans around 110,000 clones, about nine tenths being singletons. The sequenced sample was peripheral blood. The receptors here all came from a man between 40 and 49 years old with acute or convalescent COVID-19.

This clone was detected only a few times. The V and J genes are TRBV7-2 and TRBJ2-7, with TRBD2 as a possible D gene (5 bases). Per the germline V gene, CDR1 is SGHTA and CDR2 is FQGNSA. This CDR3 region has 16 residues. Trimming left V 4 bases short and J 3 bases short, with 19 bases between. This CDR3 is CASSSHWLVGVYEQYF. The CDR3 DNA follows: TGTGCCAGCAGCTCCCACTGGTTGGTCGGGGTCTACGAGCAGTACTTC. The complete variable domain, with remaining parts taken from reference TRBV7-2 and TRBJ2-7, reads GAGVSQSPSNKVTEKGKDVELRCDPISGHTALYWYRQSLGQGLEFLIYFQGNSAPDKSGLPSDRFSAERTGGSVSTLTIQRTQQEDSAVYLCASSSHWLVGVYEQYFGPGTRLTVT.

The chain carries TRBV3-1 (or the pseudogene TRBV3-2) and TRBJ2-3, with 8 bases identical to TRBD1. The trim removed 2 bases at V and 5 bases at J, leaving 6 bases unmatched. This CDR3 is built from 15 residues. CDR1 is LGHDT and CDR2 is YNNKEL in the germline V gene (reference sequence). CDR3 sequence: CASSQPGQAKDTQYF. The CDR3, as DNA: TGTGCCAGCAGCCAACCGGGACAGGCTAAAGATACGCAGTATTTT.

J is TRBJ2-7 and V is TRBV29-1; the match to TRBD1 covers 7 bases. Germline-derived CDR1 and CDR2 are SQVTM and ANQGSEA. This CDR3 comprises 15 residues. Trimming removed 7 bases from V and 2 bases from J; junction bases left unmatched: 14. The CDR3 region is CSAPRSGQAAYEQYF. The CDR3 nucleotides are TGCAGCGCCCCACGATCTGGACAGGCAGCCTACGAGCAGTACTTC.